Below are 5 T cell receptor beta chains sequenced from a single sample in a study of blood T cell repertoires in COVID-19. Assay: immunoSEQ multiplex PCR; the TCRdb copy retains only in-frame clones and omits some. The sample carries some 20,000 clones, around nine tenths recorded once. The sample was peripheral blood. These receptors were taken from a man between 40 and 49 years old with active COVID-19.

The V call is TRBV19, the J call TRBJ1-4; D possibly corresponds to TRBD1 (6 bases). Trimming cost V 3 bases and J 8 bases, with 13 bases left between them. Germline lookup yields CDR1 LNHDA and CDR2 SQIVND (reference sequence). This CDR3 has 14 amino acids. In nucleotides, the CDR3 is TGTGCCAGTAGTATTATGACAGGCGGGGAAAAACTGTTTTTT. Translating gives CASSIMTGGEKLFF.

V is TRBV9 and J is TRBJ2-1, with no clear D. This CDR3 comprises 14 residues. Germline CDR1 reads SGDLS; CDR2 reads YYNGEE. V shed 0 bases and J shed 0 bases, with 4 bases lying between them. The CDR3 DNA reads TGTGCCAGCAGCGTAGACGGCTCCTACAATGAGCAGTTCTTC. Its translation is CASSVDGSYNEQFF.

CDR3 nucleotide sequence: TGTGCCTCGGCCCCCGCAGGGGGCGTATACGAGCAGTACTTC. This translates into CASAPAGGVYEQYF. V and J are TRBV2 and TRBJ2-7; 8 positions match TRBD1. V lost 11 bases to trimming and J lost 4 bases; unmatched junction nucleotides: 13. The length of the CDR3 is 14 residues. Germline CDR1 and CDR2: SNHLY and FYNNEI.

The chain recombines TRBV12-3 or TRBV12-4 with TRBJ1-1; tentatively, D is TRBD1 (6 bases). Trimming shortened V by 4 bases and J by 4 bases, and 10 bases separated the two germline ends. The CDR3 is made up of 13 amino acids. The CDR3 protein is CASSSTRGTEAFF. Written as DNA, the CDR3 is TGTGCCAGCAGTTCCACCAGGGGCACTGAAGCTTTCTTT.

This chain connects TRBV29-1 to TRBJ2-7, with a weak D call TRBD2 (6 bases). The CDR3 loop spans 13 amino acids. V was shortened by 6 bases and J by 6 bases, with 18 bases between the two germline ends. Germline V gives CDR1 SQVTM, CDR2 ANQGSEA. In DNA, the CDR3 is TGCAGCGTCGACGGAGGGACTGAGCTCGAGCAGTACTTC. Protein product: CSVDGGTELEQYF.